This T cell receptor beta chain was recovered during a study of lymphopenia after photon versus proton radiotherapy. Study-wide points: Survival link was tested only in deceased patients; proton benefit remains a possibility. Photon-treated patients lost naive T cells and TCR diversity; proton-treated stayed stable. In patients who died, overall survival fell as post-nadir TCR diversity dropped more.

About this clone itself: What it binds is not known.

Using immunoSEQ multiplex PCR, the repertoire was profiled, and TCRdb retains in-frame clones only, with some absent. In the table there are 83,000 or so clones, around 88% of which are singletons. Trimming removed 0 bases at V and 1 base at J, with 7 bases between. The CDR3 contains 14 residues. CDR1 is SGDLS and CDR2 is YYNGEE in the germline V gene. This rearrangement joins TRBV9 to TRBJ1-2; D ambiguous. Sequenced here: peripheral blood, sampled from a patient treated with proton-based radiotherapy. The origin of this receptor is a man aged 55-75 years with pancreatic cancer. The CDR3 DNA is TGTGCCAGCAGCGTAGTACCCGGTAACTATGGCTACACCTTC. This sequence encodes CASSVVPGNYGYTF.